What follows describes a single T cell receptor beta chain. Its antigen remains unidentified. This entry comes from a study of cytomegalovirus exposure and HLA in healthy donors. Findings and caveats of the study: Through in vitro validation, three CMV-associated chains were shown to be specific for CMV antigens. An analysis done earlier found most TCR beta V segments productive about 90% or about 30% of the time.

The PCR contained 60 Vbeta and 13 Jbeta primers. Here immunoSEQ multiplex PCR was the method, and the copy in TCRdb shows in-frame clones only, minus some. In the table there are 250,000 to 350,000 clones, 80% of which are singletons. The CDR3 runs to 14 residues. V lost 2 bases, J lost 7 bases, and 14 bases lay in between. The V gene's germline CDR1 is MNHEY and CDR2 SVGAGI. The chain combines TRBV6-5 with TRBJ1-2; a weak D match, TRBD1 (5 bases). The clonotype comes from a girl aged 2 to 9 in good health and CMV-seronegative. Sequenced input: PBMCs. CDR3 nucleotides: TGTGCCAGCAGTTACAAGGGGTTGGGCGGTGGCTACACCTTC. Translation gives CASSYKGLGGGYTF.